The 11 T cell receptor beta chains presented below share a single source sample, sequenced in a study of T cell responses to AZD1222 COVID-19 vaccine (dated by TCRdb to 2020 to 2022). Taken with the paper, the label for time point translates to: baseline before first vaccination. Library method: the immunoSEQ multiplex PCR assay. Imported from immuneACCESS, the table was reduced by TCRdb to in-frame sequences with V and J called. These copies leave out some clones; in studies compared against another copy, an unresolved V gene accounts for under half, and the cause of the remainder is not known. This sample has about 90,000 clones in its table, and roughly 85% of those were observed once. Approximately 7.9% of the sample lies in the top ten. The sample in question was peripheral blood, obtained on day 0 of AZD1222 vaccination. The receptors shown here come from an adult in good health.

CDR3 loop: CASSVGAASGSPETQYF. CDR3 DNA: TGTGCCAGCAGCGTAGGGGCGGCTAGCGGGAGTCCAGAGACCCAGTACTTC. The chain is built from TRBV9 and TRBJ2-5; 10 bases are a match to TRBD2. Per germline, CDR1 SGDLS and CDR2 YYNGEE. J lost 4 bases, V lost 0 bases, and 9 bases had no gene match. The CDR3 sequence is 17 residues long.

CDR3 amino acids: CASSLVRGQGYEQYF. The CDR3 DNA follows: TGTGCCAGCAGCTTAGTACGAGGGCAGGGGTACGAGCAGTACTTC. The rearrangement uses TRBV7-2 and TRBJ2-7, with D perhaps matching TRBD1 (6 bases). The V gene's germline CDR1 is SGHTA and CDR2 FQGNSA. Trimming shortened V by 1 base and J by 4 bases, and 14 bases separated the two germline ends. This CDR3 has 15 amino acids.

The chain has TRBV19 and TRBJ1-1; no firm D call. The CDR3 covers 15 residues. The germline gives CDR1 LNHDA, CDR2 SQIVND (reference sequence). V lost 6 bases, J lost 0 bases, and 14 bases lay in between. The CDR3: CASREVEHMNTEAFF. CDR3 coding DNA: TGTGCCAGTAGAGAGGTGGAGCATATGAACACTGAAGCTTTCTTT. The full variable domain, rest sourced from reference TRBV19 and TRBJ1-1, is DGGITQSPKYLFRKEGQNVTLSCEQNLNHDAMYWYRQDPGQGLRLIYYSQIVNDFQKGDIAEGYSVSREKKESFPLTVTSAQKNPTAFYLCASREVEHMNTEAFFGQGTRLTVV.

This clone was recorded only once. This chain uses TRBV6-6 with TRBJ1-3; D is perhaps TRBD1 (5 bases). The CDR3 has 14 amino acids. Trimming stripped 7 bases from V and 0 bases from J, with 10 bases between. Looked up from germline, CDR1 is MNHNY and CDR2 is SVGAGI (reference sequence). CDR3 sequence: CASNRGLSGNTIYF. The CDR3 nucleotides are TGTGCCAGCAATCGGGGCCTCTCTGGAAACACCATATATTTT.

Only one count was recorded for this clone. V is TRBV28 and J is TRBJ2-7; D unresolved. The germline V gene has CDR1 MDHEN and CDR2 SYDVKM. CDR3 length: 11 residues. The V and J ends lost 3 bases and 2 bases respectively, with 2 bases between them. CDR3 in DNA: TGTGCCAGCAGTTTCGCCTACGAGCAGTACTTC. Translation gives CASSFAYEQYF. Full variable domain (missing parts from reference TRBV28 and TRBJ2-7): DVKVTQSSRYLVKRTGEKVFLECVQDMDHENMFWYRQDPGLGLRLIYFSYDVKMKEKGDIPEGYSVSREKKERFSLILESASTNQTSMYLCASSFAYEQYFGPGTRLTVT.

The chain combines TRBV6-1 with TRBJ2-7; maybe TRBD1 (6 bases). CDR1 is MNHNS, CDR2 SASEGT, per germline. Trimming took 6 bases from V and 6 from J, leaving 15 bases between them. The CDR3 is 13 residues long. This chain's CDR3 is CASRPDSPPEQYF. The CDR3 region has the DNA TGTGCCAGCAGACCGGACAGCCCTCCCGAGCAGTACTTC.

The chain combines TRBV30 with TRBJ2-2, with a possible D match to TRBD2 (5 bases). Trimming shortened V by 0 bases and J by 3 bases, and 14 bases separated the two germline ends. The germline gives CDR1 GTSNPN, CDR2 SVGIG (reference sequence). The length of the CDR3 is 16 residues. The CDR3 nucleotides are TGTGCCTGGAGTGTCTCGGCGATCGGGGACACCGGGGAGCTGTTTTTT. This translates into CAWSVSAIGDTGELFF.

This chain joins TRBV7-9 and TRBJ1-1, with 12 bases identical to TRBD1. The CDR3 totals 16 residues. V gave up 4 bases and J gave up 4 bases; unmatched junction bases: 7. Germline assignment: CDR1 SEHNR and CDR2 FQNEAQ (reference sequence). DNA for the CDR3: TGTGCCAGCAGCTCAGGGACAGGGGGCGCAGGCACTGAAGCTTTCTTT. Protein: CASSSGTGGAGTEAFF.

The CDR3 region has the DNA TGTGCCAGCAGCCTCGGGCTAGCGGGAGGGGGACACTACGAGCAGTACTTC. It encodes CASSLGLAGGGHYEQYF. The rearrangement joins TRBV3-1 (or the pseudogene TRBV3-2) to TRBJ2-7; TRBD2 matches 12 bases. Germline V gene sequence: CDR1 LGHDT, CDR2 YNNKEL (reference sequence). This CDR3 has 17 residues. The junction had 10 bases not matched to a gene; V was cut back by 4 bases and J by 3 bases.

The DNA for the CDR3 is TGCGCCAGCACTGAAGGGACTACCTACGAGCAGTACTTC. As protein: CASTEGTTYEQYF. This chain connects TRBV10-2 to TRBJ2-7; 7 bases map to TRBD2. Germline V gene data show CDR1 as WSHSY and CDR2 as SAAADI. The length of the CDR3 is 13 residues. V lost 7 bases to trimming and J lost 2 bases; unmatched junction nucleotides: 5.

This clone showed up just once. This sequence joins TRBV7-2 and TRBJ2-1; D ambiguous. The germline V gene encodes CDR1 SGHTA and CDR2 FQGNSA. Trimming removed 3 bases at V and 3 bases at J, with 6 bases between. The CDR3 covers 13 residues. The CDR3 loop is CASSLVHYNEQFF. The CDR3 coding sequence is TGTGCCAGCAGCTTGGTCCACTACAATGAGCAGTTCTTC.